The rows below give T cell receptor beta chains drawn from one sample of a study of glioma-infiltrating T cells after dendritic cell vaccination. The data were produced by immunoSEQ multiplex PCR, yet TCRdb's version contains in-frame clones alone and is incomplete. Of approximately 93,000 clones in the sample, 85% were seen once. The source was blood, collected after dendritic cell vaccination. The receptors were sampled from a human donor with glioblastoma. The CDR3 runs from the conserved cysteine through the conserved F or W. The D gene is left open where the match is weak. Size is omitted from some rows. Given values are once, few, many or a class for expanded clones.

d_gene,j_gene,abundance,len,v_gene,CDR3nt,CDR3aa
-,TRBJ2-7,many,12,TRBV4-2,TGTGCCAGCAGCTTGTCGTCCTACGAGCAGTACTTC,CASSLSSYEQYF
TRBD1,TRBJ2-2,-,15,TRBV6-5,TGTGCCAGCAGTACCGACAGGGGGCTCACCGGGGAGCTGTTTTTT,CASSTDRGLTGELFF
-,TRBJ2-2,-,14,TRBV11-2,TGTGCCAGCAGCTTAAATCAGAACACCGGGGAGCTGTTTTTT,CASSLNQNTGELFF
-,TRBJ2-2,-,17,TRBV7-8,TGTGCCAGCACCTCATCCAGGAAAAAGGGGCGGACCGGGGAGCTGTTTTTT,CASTSSRKKGRTGELFF
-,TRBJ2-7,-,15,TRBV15,TGTGCCACCAGCAGAGGTCCTGGCAGATCCTACGAGCAGTACTTC,CATSRGPGRSYEQYF
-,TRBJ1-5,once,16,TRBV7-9,TGTGCCAGCAGCTTTGGGGGGGAGTATGTGGGTCAGCCCCAGCATTTT,CASSFGGEYVGQPQHF
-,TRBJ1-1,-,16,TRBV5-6,TGTGCCAGCAGCTCGGCCTTAGGAACAGGGAACACTGAAGCTTTCTTT,CASSSALGTGNTEAFF
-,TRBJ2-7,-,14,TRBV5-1,TGCGCCAGCAGCCCGGAGCCTTTCTCCTACGAGCAGTACTTC,CASSPEPFSYEQYF
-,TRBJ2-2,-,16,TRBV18,TGTGCCAGCTCACAAGTCGATACTCCCATTAGCGGGGAGCTGTTTTTT,CASSQVDTPISGELFF
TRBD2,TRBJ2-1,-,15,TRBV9,TGTGCCAGCAGCGCTAGCGGGGGCTCTTACAATGAGCAGTTCTTC,CASSASGGSYNEQFF
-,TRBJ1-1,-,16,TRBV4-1,TGCGCCAGCAGCCCTATTGGGAGGGGACTGAACACTGAAGCTTTCTTT,CASSPIGRGLNTEAFF
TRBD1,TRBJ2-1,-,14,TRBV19,TGTGCCAGCCGGGACAGGGGGCATGGTAATGAGCAGTTCTTC,CASRDRGHGNEQFF
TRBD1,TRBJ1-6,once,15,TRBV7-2,TGTGCCAGCAGCTCTCAACAGGGGAATAATTCACCCCTCCACTTT,CASSSQQGNNSPLHF
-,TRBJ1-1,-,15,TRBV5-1,TGCGCCAGCAGCCAACAGGGTGAAGCGAGCACTGAAGCTTTCTTT,CASSQQGEASTEAFF
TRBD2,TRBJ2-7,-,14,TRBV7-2,TGTGCCAGCAGCCCCGGGGGGGTGGGCTACGAGCAGTACTTC,CASSPGGVGYEQYF
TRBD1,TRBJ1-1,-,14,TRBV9,TGTGCCAGCAGCGTAGGGACAGGGAACACTGAAGCTTTCTTT,CASSVGTGNTEAFF
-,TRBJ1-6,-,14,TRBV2,TGTGCCAGCAGTGTCGGGCAGGGCAATTCACCCCTCCACTTT,CASSVGQGNSPLHF
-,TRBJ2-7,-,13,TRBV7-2,TGTGCCAGCAGCCGTAATCGGGCCTACGAGCAGTACTTC,CASSRNRAYEQYF
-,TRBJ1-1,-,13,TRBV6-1,TGTGCCAGCACAGACGGGGGGAACACTGAAGCTTTCTTT,CASTDGGNTEAFF
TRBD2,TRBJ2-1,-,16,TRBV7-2,TGTGCCAGCAGCCCGACCGGGACTAGCGGGAGATTCGAGCAGTTCTTC,CASSPTGTSGRFEQFF
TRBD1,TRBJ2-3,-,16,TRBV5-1,TGCGCCAGCAGCCTAGGGACAGGGGGGAACACAGATACGCAGTATTTT,CASSLGTGGNTDTQYF
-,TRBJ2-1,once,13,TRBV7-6,TGTGCCAGCAGCTATAGCCTCGGGGGTGAGCAGTTCTTC,CASSYSLGGEQFF
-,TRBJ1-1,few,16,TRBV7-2,TGTGCCAGCAGCTTGGAGGATGGAGCTTACAACACTGAAGCTTTCTTT,CASSLEDGAYNTEAFF
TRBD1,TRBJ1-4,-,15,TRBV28,TGTGCCAGCAGTGGCGCAGGGACAGGGGGTGAAAAACTGTTTTTT,CASSGAGTGGEKLFF
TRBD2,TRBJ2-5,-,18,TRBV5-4,TGTGCCAGCAGCTTTGGTTCTAGCGGGGACCCTTTACAAGAGACCCAGTACTTC,CASSFGSSGDPLQETQYF
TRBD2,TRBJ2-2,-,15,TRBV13,TGTGCCAGCAGCTTACTAGCGGGAATCACCGGGGAGCTGTTTTTT,CASSLLAGITGELFF
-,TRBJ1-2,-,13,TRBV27,TGTGCCAGCAGTTTGGGCAGGGGCTATGGCTACACCTTC,CASSLGRGYGYTF
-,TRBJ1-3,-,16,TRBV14,TGTGCCAGCAGCCATTTACAGGAACCCTCTGGAAACACCATATATTTT,CASSHLQEPSGNTIYF
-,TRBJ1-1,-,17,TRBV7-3,TGTGCCAGCAGCTTATGGGCAGGGTACGGTTCGGGCACTGAAGCTTTCTTT,CASSLWAGYGSGTEAFF
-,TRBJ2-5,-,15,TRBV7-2,TGTGCCAGCAGCTTTACTAGAGGATCCCAAGAGACCCAGTACTTC,CASSFTRGSQETQYF
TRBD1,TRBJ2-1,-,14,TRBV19,TGTGCCAGTAGTATCTGGGACAGGCACAATGAGCAGTTCTTC,CASSIWDRHNEQFF
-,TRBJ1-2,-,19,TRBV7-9,-,CASSLFLSLTGQGNYGYTF
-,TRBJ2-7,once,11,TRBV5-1,TGCGCCAGCAGCTTGGGGACAGAGCAGTACTTC,CASSLGTEQYF
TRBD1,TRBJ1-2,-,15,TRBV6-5,TGTGCCAGCAGTTACTCGGCAGGGGGGCACTATGGCTACACCTTC,CASSYSAGGHYGYTF
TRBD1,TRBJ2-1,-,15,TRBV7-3,TGTGCCAGCAGCTCACAGGGGGCGGGCTACAATGAGCAGTTCTTC,CASSSQGAGYNEQFF
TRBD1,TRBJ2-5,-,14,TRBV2,TGTGCCAGCAGCCGGACAGGGGTACAAGAGACCCAGTACTTC,CASSRTGVQETQYF
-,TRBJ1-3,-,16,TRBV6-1,TGTGCCAGCAGTGAAGGCGGGGCTTTCCCTGGAAACACCATATATTTT,CASSEGGAFPGNTIYF
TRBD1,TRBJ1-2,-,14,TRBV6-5,TGTGCCAGCAGTTGGGACAGAAAGACCTATGGCTACACCTTC,CASSWDRKTYGYTF
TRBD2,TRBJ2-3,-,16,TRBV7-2,TGTGCCAGCAGCTTCATAGCGGGAGGGAGCACAGATACGCAGTATTTT,CASSFIAGGSTDTQYF
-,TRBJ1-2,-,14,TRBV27,TGTGCCAGCACGCCCCGGGCAGCGGTAGATGGCTACACCTTC,CASTPRAAVDGYTF
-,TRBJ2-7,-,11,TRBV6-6,TGTGCCAGCAGTTCCAGGTACGAGCAGTACTTC,CASSSRYEQYF